This is a list of T cell receptor beta chains from one sample in a study of identical twins. TCRdb called the 5' RACE reads again in MiXCR, with one record for every CDR3 protein. Of around 370,000 distinct CDR3 sequences listed, 9% are singletons. Source material: naive T cells sorted from blood. The source is a woman between 45 and 60 years old in good health. Both conserved end residues are part of each CDR3. D genes are given only for firm matches. Clone size is shown for a subset of rows, as once, few, many or a class of expanded clone.

D gene	V gene	J gene	clone size	CDR3 protein	CDR3 DNA
TRBD2	TRBV13	TRBJ2-1	-	CASSLWTSGRIYNEQFF	TGTGCCAGCAGCCTATGGACTAGCGGGAGAATCTACAATGAGCAGTTCTTC
-	TRBV7-3	TRBJ2-3	-	CASSLRGYPQNTQYF	TGTGCCAGCAGCCTACGGGGCTACCCTCAAAACACGCAGTATTTT
-	TRBV5-6	TRBJ2-2	-	CASSLWDLLLNTGELFF	TGTGCCAGCAGCCTTTGGGACCTTCTTTTAAACACCGGGGAGCTGTTTTTT
-	TRBV20-1	TRBJ2-7	-	CSARGDPSYEQYF	TGCAGTGCTAGAGGCGACCCTTCCTACGAGCAGTACTTC
TRBD2	TRBV5-1	TRBJ2-3	-	CASSFLADTDTQYF	TGCGCCAGCAGCTTCCTAGCGGATACAGATACGCAGTATTTT
TRBD1	TRBV28	TRBJ1-1	-	CASSLPGTGAFF	TGTGCCAGCAGTTTGCCCGGGACAGGGGCTTTCTTT
-	TRBV20-1	TRBJ2-5	few	CSARVGKGDQYF	TGCAGTGCTAGGGTGGGGAAAGGGGACCAGTACTTC
-	TRBV6-5	TRBJ2-2	many	CASSSGLTGELFF	TGTGCCAGCAGCTCTGGGCTCACCGGGGAGCTGTTTTTT
-	TRBV6-2/TRBV6-3	TRBJ2-2	-	CASTLLRGYGELFF	TGTGCCAGCACCCTACTCAGGGGATACGGGGAGCTGTTTTTT
-	TRBV25-1	TRBJ1-1	-	CASSPGVTEAFF	TGTGCCAGCAGTCCGGGGGTCACTGAAGCTTTCTTT
-	TRBV12-3/TRBV12-4	TRBJ2-3	many	CASSPSLWGAGYSSTDTQYF	TGTGCCAGCAGTCCCTCGCTTTGGGGAGCGGGCTATTCTAGCACAGATACGCAGTATTTT
-	TRBV30	TRBJ2-6	many	CAWTTHGANVLTF	TGTGCCTGGACGACCCATGGGGCCAACGTCCTGACTTTC
-	TRBV29-1	TRBJ2-5	many	CSVEQAGQETQYF	TGCAGCGTTGAGCAGGCAGGTCAAGAGACCCAGTACTTC
TRBD2	TRBV4-2	TRBJ2-3	many	CASSQENRASGRGTDTQYF	TGTGCCAGCAGCCAAGAAAACCGGGCTAGCGGGAGAGGCACAGATACGCAGTATTTT
-	TRBV12-3/TRBV12-4	TRBJ1-5	many	CASSGGQPQHF	TGTGCCAGCAGTGGGGGTCAGCCCCAGCATTTT
-	TRBV29-1	TRBJ2-7	-	CSVSDTSYEQYF	TGCAGCGTTAGCGACACCTCCTACGAGCAGTACTTC
-	TRBV3-1	TRBJ2-7	-	CASSQGKAGMDF	TGTGCCAGCAGCCAAGGTAAAGCGGGTATGGACTTC
TRBD2	TRBV20-1	TRBJ2-1	-	CSAAGRGPYNEQFF	TGCAGTGCCGCGGGGAGGGGACCCTACAATGAGCAGTTCTTC
-	TRBV6-5	TRBJ1-2	-	CASSQDGHYGYTF	TGTGCCAGCAGTCAGGACGGACACTATGGCTACACCTTC
-	TRBV12-3/TRBV12-4	TRBJ1-4	-	CASNPGRATNEKLFF	TGTGCCAGCAATCCGGGACGCGCAACTAATGAAAAACTGTTTTTT
TRBD1	TRBV6-5	TRBJ2-5	few	CASSYPRQGAGETQYF	TGTGCCAGCAGTTACCCCAGACAGGGGGCGGGAGAGACCCAGTACTTC
-	TRBV5-4	TRBJ2-1	few	CASSSGGFGKGYEQFF	TGTGCCAGCAGCTCCGGCGGTTTTGGGAAGGGCTATGAGCAGTTCTTC
-	TRBV2	TRBJ2-1	-	CASSETSVPANEQFF	TGTGCCAGCAGTGAAACCTCGGTCCCCGCAAATGAGCAGTTCTTC
TRBD1	TRBV11-1	TRBJ2-3	many	CASSSAGGSTDTQYF	TGTGCCAGCAGCTCAGCAGGGGGCAGCACAGATACGCAGTATTTT